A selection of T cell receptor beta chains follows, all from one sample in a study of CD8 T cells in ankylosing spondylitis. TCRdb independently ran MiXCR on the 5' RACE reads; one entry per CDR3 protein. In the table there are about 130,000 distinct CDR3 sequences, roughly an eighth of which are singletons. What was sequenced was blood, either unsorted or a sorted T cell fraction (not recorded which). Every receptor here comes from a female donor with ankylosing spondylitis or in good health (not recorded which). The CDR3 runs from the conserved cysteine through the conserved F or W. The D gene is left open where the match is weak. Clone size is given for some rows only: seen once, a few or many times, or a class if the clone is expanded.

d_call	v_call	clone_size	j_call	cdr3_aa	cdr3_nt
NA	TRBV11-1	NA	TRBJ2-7	CASSRTLGPSLGSYEQYF	TGTGCCAGCAGCAGAACCCTAGGGCCCTCGCTGGGCTCCTACGAGCAGTACTTC
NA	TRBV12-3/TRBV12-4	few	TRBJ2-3	CASSLAGHTQYF	TGTGCCAGCAGTTTGGCGGGGCATACGCAGTATTTT
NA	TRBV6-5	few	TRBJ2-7	CASSYSAGQGLNEQYF	TGTGCCAGCAGTTACTCTGCGGGGCAGGGGTTAAACGAGCAGTACTTC
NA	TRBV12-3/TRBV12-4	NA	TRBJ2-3	CASRGGSTDTQYF	TGTGCCAGCAGAGGGGGGTCCACAGATACGCAGTATTTT
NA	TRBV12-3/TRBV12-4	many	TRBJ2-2	CASSSTENTGELFF	TGTGCCAGCAGTTCGACAGAGAACACCGGGGAGCTGTTTTTT
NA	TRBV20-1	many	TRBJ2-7	CSARGLATNFYEQYF	TGCAGTGCTAGAGGGCTAGCTACAAACTTTTACGAGCAGTACTTC
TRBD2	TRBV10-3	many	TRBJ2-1	CAIGGGTSGYNEQFF	TGTGCCATCGGAGGTGGGACTAGCGGGTACAATGAGCAGTTCTTC
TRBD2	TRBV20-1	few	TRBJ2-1	CSAREISGGHYNEQFF	TGCAGTGCTAGGGAGATTAGCGGGGGCCACTACAATGAGCAGTTCTTC
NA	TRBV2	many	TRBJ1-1	CASSSGTRTEAFF	TGTGCCAGCAGTTCCGGGACAAGGACTGAAGCTTTCTTT
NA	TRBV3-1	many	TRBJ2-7	CASSQGAGAYEQYF	TGTGCCAGCAGCCAAGGGGCAGGAGCCTACGAGCAGTACTTC
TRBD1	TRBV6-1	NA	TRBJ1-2	CASSEGQGAGYGYTF	TGTGCCAGCAGTGAGGGACAGGGGGCTGGGTATGGCTACACCTTC
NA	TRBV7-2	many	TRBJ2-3	CASSLEVENTQYF	TGTGCCAGCAGCTTAGAGGTGGAGAATACGCAGTATTTT
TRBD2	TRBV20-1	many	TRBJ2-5	CSARDVTSLGETQYF	TGCAGTGCTAGAGATGTGACTAGCCTGGGAGAGACCCAGTACTTC
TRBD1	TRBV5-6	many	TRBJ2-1	CASSLGDSNYNEQFF	TGTGCCAGCAGCTTGGGGGACAGTAATTACAATGAGCAGTTCTTC
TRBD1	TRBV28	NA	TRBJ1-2	CASKVGRTGGGYTF	TGTGCCAGCAAAGTAGGGAGGACAGGTGGTGGCTACACCTTC
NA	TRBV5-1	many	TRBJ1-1	CASSLAVGSQNTEAFF	TGCGCCAGCAGCTTGGCCGTAGGGTCCCAGAACACTGAAGCTTTCTTT
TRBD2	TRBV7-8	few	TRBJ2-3	CASSGLAGGPGVDTQYF	TGTGCCAGCAGCGGACTAGCGGGAGGGCCTGGGGTAGATACGCAGTATTTT
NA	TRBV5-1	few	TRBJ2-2	CASSLEGDANTGELFF	TGCGCCAGCAGCTTGGAGGGGGACGCGAACACCGGGGAGCTGTTTTTT
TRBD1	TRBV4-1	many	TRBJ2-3	CASSQRQGTSTDTQYF	TGCGCCAGCAGCCAGCGACAGGGGACTAGCACAGATACGCAGTATTTT
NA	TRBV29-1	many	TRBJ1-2	CSVGSGDGYTF	TGCAGCGTAGGGAGCGGGGATGGCTACACCTTC
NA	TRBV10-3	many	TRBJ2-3	CAISEFADTQYF	TGTGCCATCAGTGAATTCGCAGATACGCAGTATTTT
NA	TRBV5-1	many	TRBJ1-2	CASSSKEGNYGYTF	TGCGCCAGCAGCTCTAAGGAGGGGAACTATGGCTACACCTTC
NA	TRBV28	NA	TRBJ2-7	CASSSIRTLARREQYF	TGTGCCAGCAGTTCGATAAGGACCCTTGCCCGTCGCGAGCAGTACTTC
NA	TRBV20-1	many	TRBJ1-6	CSAREPNSPLHF	TGCAGTGCTAGAGAACCTAATTCACCCCTCCACTTT
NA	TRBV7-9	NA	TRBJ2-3	CASSQGFGDTQYF	TGTGCCAGCAGCCAGGGTTTCGGGGATACGCAGTATTTT
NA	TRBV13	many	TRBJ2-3	CASAMRSDTQYF	TGTGCCAGTGCTATGAGGTCAGATACGCAGTATTTT
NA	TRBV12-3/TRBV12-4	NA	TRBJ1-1	CASGGDTEAFF	TGTGCCAGCGGGGGGGACACTGAAGCTTTCTTT
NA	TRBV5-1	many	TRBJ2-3	CASSRDGPTDTQYF	TGCGCCAGCAGCCGGGACGGACCCACAGATACGCAGTATTTT
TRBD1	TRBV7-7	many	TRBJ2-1	CASSPGQYNEQFF	TGTGCTAGCAGCCCGGGACAGTACAATGAGCAGTTCTTC
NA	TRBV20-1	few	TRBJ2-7	CSARGPGQGTYEQYF	TGCAGTGCTAGAGGACCAGGGCAGGGGACGTACGAGCAGTACTTC
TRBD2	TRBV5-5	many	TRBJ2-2	CASSLGLAGGTGELFF	TGTGCCAGCAGCTTGGGACTAGCGGGAGGCACCGGGGAGCTGTTTTTT
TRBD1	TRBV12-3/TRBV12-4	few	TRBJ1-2	CASSLFTIGTGGEAQYGYTF	TGTGCCAGCAGCCTATTTACGATAGGGACAGGGGGCGAGGCGCAGTATGGCTACACCTTC
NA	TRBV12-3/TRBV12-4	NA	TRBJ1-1	CASTLGQGQDTEAFF	TGTGCCAGCACCCTTGGGCAGGGGCAAGACACTGAAGCTTTCTTT
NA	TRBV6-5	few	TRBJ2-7	CASSYAPAGSSSYEQYF	TGTGCCAGCAGTTACGCCCCGGCAGGGTCCAGCTCCTACGAGCAGTACTTC
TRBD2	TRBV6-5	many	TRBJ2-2	CASRYERGGGTGELFF	TGTGCCAGCAGATATGAGCGGGGTGGAGGGACCGGGGAGCTGTTTTTT
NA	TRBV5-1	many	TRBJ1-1	CASSLWGIGTEAFF	TGCGCCAGCAGCTTATGGGGAATAGGAACTGAAGCTTTCTTT
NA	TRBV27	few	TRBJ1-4	CASSLVGAGEKLFF	TGTGCCAGCAGTTTGGTCGGGGCCGGGGAAAAACTGTTTTTT
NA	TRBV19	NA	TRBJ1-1	CASSPNTNTEAFF	TGTGCCAGTAGTCCCAATACGAACACTGAAGCTTTCTTT
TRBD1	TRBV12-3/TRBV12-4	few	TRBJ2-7	CASSLARGGGYEQYF	TGTGCCAGCAGTTTAGCGAGAGGGGGCGGGTACGAGCAGTACTTC
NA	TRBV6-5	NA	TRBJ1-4	CASSYSDGEKLFF	TGTGCCAGCAGTTACAGCGACGGTGAAAAACTGTTTTTT
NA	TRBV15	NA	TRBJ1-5	CATGLGSQPQHF	TGTGCCACAGGACTGGGATCACAGCCCCAGCATTTT
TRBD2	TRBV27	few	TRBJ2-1	CASMASGIYNEQFF	TGTGCCAGCATGGCTAGCGGGATTTACAATGAGCAGTTCTTC
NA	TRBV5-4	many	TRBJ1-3	CASSLTDRRSGNTIYF	TGTGCCAGCAGCCTAACCGACAGGCGCTCTGGAAACACCATATATTTT
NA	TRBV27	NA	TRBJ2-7	CASSFKDSTYDQYF	TGTGCCAGCAGTTTCAAGGACTCAACCTACGACCAGTACTTC
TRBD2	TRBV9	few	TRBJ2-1	CASSVSPGLAGNEQFF	TGTGCCAGCAGCGTAAGTCCGGGACTAGCGGGGAATGAGCAGTTCTTC
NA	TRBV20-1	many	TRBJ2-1	CSASPYGNEQFF	TGCAGTGCCTCACCGTACGGCAATGAGCAGTTCTTC
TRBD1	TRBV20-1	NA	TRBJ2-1	CSATDRGYNEQFF	TGCAGTGCTACGGACAGGGGCTACAATGAGCAGTTCTTC
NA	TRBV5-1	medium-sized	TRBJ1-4	CASSPGTPTNEKLFF	TGCGCCAGCAGCCCAGGGACGCCAACTAATGAAAAACTGTTTTTT
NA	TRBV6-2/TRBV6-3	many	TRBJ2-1	CASSYPQTGQFF	TGTGCCAGCAGTTACCCTCAGACGGGTCAGTTCTTC
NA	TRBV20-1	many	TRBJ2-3	CSARLTARKDTQYF	TGCAGTGCTAGATTGACGGCCCGTAAAGATACGCAGTATTTT
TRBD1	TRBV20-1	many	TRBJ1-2	CSASSPQGQYGYTF	TGCAGTGCTTCGAGCCCGCAGGGACAGTATGGCTACACCTTC
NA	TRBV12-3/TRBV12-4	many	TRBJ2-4	CASSPGNIQYF	TGTGCCAGCAGTCCCGGGAACATTCAGTACTTC
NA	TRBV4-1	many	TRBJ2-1	CASSLGLARLNEQFF	TGCGCCAGCAGCCTCGGGCTAGCGAGGCTCAATGAGCAGTTCTTC
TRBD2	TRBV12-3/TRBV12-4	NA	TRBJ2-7	CASSFGPSGVSSYEQYF	TGTGCCAGCAGTTTCGGCCCGAGCGGGGTTAGCTCCTACGAGCAGTACTTC
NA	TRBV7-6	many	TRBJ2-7	CASSVRVGDYEQYF	TGTGCCAGCAGCGTCCGGGTTGGGGACTACGAGCAGTACTTC
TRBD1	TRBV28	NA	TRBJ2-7	CASSSTTGGSYEQYF	TGTGCCAGCAGTTCAACGACAGGGGGCTCCTACGAGCAGTACTTC
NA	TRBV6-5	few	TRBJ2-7	CASSYTLSGTFSYEQYF	TGTGCCAGCAGTTACACCCTTTCCGGGACATTCTCCTACGAGCAGTACTTC
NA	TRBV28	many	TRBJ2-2	CASSLGGLDTGELFF	TGTGCCAGCAGTTTGGGGGGGCTGGACACCGGGGAGCTGTTTTTT
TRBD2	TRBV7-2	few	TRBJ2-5	CASSPPGTSGRKTQYF	TGTGCCAGCAGCCCCCCCGGGACTAGCGGTCGGAAGACCCAGTACTTC